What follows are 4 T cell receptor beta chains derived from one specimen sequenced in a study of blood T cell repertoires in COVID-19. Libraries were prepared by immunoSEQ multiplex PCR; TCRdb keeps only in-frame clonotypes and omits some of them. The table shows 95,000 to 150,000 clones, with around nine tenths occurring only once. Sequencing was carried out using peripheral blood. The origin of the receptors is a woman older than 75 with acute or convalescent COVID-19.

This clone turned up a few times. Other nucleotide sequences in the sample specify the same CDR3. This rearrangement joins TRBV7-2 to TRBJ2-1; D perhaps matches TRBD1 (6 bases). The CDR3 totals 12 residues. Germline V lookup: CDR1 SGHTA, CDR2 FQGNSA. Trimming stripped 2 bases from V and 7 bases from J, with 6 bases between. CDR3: CASSLRGNEQFF. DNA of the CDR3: TGTGCCAGCAGCTTAAGGGGGAATGAGCAGTTCTTC.

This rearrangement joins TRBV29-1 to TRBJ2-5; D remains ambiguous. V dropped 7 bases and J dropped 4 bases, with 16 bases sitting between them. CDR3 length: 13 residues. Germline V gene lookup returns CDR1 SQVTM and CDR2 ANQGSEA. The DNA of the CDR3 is TGCAGCGGAGGCCAAAGCATCCGAGAGACCCAGTACTTC. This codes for CSGGQSIRETQYF.

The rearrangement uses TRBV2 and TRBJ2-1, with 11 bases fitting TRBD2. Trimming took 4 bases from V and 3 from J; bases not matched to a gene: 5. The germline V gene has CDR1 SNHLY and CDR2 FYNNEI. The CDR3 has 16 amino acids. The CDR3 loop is CASSGLAGGLYNEQFF. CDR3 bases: TGTGCCAGCAGTGGATTAGCGGGGGGGCTCTACAATGAGCAGTTCTTC.

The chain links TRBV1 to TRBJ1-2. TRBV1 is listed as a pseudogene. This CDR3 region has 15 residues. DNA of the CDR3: TGCACCAGCAGCCAAGTCCCCCGCTCTCCGGTTGGCTACACCTTC. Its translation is CTSSQVPRSPVGYTF.